A single sample gave rise to the 6 T cell receptor beta chains below, sequenced in a study of beta chain features in type 1 diabetes. Expressed TCRB transcripts got sequenced, as all isolated RNA was reverse transcribed. Produced via immunoSEQ multiplex PCR; TCRdb's table is partial and in-frame only. The sample has under 400,000 clones; 14% are singletons. Sequenced: central memory CD4+ T cells from blood. These receptors were taken from a man between 25 and 39 years old in good health.

As concerns this clone: Germline and junction disagree at one end, which may indicate a read error. The CDR3 sequence: CASSQTGGKQPQHF. The CDR3 DNA reads TGTGCCAGCAGCCAAACAGGGGGCAAGCAGCCCCAGCATTTT. This chain uses TRBV7-2 with TRBJ1-5; 9 nucleotides align to TRBD1. The length of the CDR3 is 14 residues. Looked up from germline, CDR1 is SGHTA and CDR2 is FQGNSA.

The rearrangement links TRBV5-6 to TRBJ2-7, with 10 bases identical to TRBD1. With 2 bases clipped from V and 7 bases from J, the junction kept 9 bases outside the gene matches. The germline V gene encodes CDR1 SGHDT and CDR2 YYEEEE. The CDR3 consists of 15 residues. CDR3 DNA sequence: TGTGCCAGCAGCTTCCGGGACAGGGGTTCGGGTGAGCAGTACGTC. Protein: CASSFRDRGSGEQYV.

This rearrangement joins TRBV27 to TRBJ1-2; D not certain. The V gene's germline CDR1 is MNHEY and CDR2 SMNVEV (reference sequence). Trimming stripped 2 bases from V and 1 base from J, with 8 bases between. This CDR3 contains 14 residues. The CDR3 DNA reads TGTGCCAGCAGTTTAGATGGCGTTAACTATGGCTACACCTTC. It encodes CASSLDGVNYGYTF.

This chain connects TRBV15 to TRBJ2-1; perhaps TRBD2 as D (7 bases). V dropped 7 bases and J dropped 5 bases, with 18 bases sitting between them. The germline gives CDR1 LNHNV, CDR2 YYDKDF (reference sequence). This CDR3 contains 15 residues. The CDR3 reads CATIPGGGGDNEQFF. The CDR3 DNA follows: TGTGCCACCATCCCTGGGGGCGGGGGAGACAATGAGCAGTTCTTC.

This clone has more than one count but fewer than ten. V gene TRBV6-5 combines with J gene TRBJ2-5, with D uncertain. This CDR3 region has 15 residues. Per the germline V gene, CDR1 is MNHEY and CDR2 is SVGAGI. Deletions cut 5 bases from V and 5 bases from J, with 18 bases between. This CDR3 is CASSPESTSRETQYF. The CDR3 coding sequence is TGTGCCAGCAGTCCAGAGTCGACGTCGAGGGAGACCCAGTACTTC.

This clone was observed many times. This specimen includes other DNA sequences encoding the same CDR3. This sequence joins TRBV7-2 and TRBJ1-5; D not resolved. The CDR3 covers 13 residues. Per germline, CDR1 SGHTA and CDR2 FQGNSA. Between the trimmed V and J ends, which lost 5 bases and 0 bases, there was a span of 5 bases. CDR3 nucleotide sequence: TGTGCCAGCAGCCCGAGTAGCAATCAGCCCCAGCATTTT. Residues: CASSPSSNQPQHF.